This TCR beta chain is from a study of blood T cell repertoires in COVID-19. Measured with immunoSEQ multiplex PCR; TCRdb has only the in-frame clones, and not every one. This sample yields approximately 170,000 clones, of which around 85% are seen a single time; about an eighth belongs to the top ten. The CDR3 is 14 amino acids. V was trimmed by 0 bases and J by 10 bases, leaving 14 bases between them. CDR1 SGDLS and CDR2 YYNGEE come from the germline V gene. The chain couples TRBV9 to TRBJ1-3, with a tentative D call TRBD1 (6 bases). The source is a woman aged 45-59 years with acute or convalescent COVID-19. Sample: peripheral blood. The CDR3 sequence: CASSVEGELGTIYF. Here the CDR3 DNA reads TGTGCCAGCAGCGTAGAGGGGGAGTTGGGGACCATATATTTT.